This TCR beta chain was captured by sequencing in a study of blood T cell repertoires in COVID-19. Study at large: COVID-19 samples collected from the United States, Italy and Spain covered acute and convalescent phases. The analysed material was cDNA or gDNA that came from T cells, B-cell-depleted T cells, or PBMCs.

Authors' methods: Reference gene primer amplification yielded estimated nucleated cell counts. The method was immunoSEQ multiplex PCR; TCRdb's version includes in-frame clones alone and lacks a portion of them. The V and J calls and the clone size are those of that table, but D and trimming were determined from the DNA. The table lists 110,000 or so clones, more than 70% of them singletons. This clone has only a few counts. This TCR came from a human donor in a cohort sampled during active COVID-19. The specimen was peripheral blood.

The CDR3 spells CASSLTGYYEQYF. In DNA form, the CDR3 reads TGTGCCAGCAGCCTTACAGGGTACTACGAGCAGTACTTC. This chain connects TRBV3-1 (or the pseudogene TRBV3-2) to TRBJ2-7, with D perhaps TRBD1 (6 bases). V was clipped by 4 bases and J by 3 bases, with 10 bases between them. This CDR3 contains 13 residues. Germline V gene sequence: CDR1 LGHDT, CDR2 YNNKEL (reference sequence).